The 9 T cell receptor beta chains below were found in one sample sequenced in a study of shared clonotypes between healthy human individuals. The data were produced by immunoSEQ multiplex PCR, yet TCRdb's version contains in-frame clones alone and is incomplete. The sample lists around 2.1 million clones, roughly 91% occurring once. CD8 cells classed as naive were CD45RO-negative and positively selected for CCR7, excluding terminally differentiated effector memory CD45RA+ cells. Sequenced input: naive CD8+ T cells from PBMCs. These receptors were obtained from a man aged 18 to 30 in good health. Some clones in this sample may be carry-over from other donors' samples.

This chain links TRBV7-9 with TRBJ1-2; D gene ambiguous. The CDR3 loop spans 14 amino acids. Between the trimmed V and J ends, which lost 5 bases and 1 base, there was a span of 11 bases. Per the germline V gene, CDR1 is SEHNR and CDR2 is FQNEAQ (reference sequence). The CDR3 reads CASSESGGNYGYTF. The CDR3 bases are TGTGCCAGCAGCGAAAGTGGAGGTAACTATGGCTACACCTTC. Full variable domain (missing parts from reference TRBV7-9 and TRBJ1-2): DTGVSQNPRHKITKRGQNVTFRCDPISEHNRLYWYRQTLGQGPEFLTYFQNEAQLEKSRLLSDRFSAERPKGSFSTLEIQRTEQGDSAMYLCASSESGGNYGYTFGSGTRLTVV.

CDR3 sequence: CASSPGTGARQPQHF. CDR3 nucleotides: TGCGCCAGCAGCCCCGGGACAGGGGCCAGGCAGCCCCAGCATTTT. This chain connects TRBV4-3 to TRBJ1-5, with 10 bases matching TRBD1. The V segment lost 4 bases and the J segment 7 bases; nucleotides outside the gene matches: 7. CDR1 is LGHNA and CDR2 is YSLEER in the germline V gene. The CDR3 is 15 residues long.

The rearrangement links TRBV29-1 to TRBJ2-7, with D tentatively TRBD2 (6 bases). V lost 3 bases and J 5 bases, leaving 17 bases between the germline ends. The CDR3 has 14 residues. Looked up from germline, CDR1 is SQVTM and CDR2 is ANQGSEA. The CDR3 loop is CSVEGGVIRNEQYF. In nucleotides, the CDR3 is TGCAGCGTTGAGGGCGGGGTCATTAGGAACGAGCAGTACTTC.

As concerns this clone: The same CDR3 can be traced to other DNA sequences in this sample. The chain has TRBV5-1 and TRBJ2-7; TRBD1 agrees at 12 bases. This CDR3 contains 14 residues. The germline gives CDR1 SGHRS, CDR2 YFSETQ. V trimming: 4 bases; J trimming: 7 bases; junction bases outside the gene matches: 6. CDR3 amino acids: CASSPGQGAYEQYF. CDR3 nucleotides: TGCGCCAGCAGCCCGGGACAGGGGGCTTATGAGCAGTACTTC.

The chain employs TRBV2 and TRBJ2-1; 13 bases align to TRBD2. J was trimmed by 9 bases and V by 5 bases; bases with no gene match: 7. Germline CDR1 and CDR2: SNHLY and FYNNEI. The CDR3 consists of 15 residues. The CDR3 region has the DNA TGTGCCAGCAGTATACCGGGACTAGCGGGAAGTGAGCAGTTCTTC. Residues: CASSIPGLAGSEQFF.

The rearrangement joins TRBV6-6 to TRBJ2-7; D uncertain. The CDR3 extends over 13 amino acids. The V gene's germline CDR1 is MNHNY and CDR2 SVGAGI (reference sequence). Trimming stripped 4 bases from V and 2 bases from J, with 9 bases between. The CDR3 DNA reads TGTGCCAGCAGTTTCGCCCTCACCTACGAGCAGTACTTC. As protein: CASSFALTYEQYF.

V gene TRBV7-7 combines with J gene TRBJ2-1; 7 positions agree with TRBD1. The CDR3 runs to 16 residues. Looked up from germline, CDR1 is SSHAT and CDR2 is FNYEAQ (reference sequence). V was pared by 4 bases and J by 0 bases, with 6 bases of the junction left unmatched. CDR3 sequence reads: CASSSGDSYSYNEQFF. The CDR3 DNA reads TGTGCCAGCAGCTCCGGGGACAGCTACTCCTACAATGAGCAGTTCTTC.

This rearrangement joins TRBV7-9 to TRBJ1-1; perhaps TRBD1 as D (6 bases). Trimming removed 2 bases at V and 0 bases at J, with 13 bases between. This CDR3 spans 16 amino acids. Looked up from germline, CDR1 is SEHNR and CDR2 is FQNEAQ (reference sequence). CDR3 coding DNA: TGTGCCAGCAGCTTACCCGATGGGGGCCTGAACACTGAAGCTTTCTTT. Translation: CASSLPDGGLNTEAFF. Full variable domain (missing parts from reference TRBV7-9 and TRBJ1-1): DTGVSQNPRHKITKRGQNVTFRCDPISEHNRLYWYRQTLGQGPEFLTYFQNEAQLEKSRLLSDRFSAERPKGSFSTLEIQRTEQGDSAMYLCASSLPDGGLNTEAFFGQGTRLTVV.

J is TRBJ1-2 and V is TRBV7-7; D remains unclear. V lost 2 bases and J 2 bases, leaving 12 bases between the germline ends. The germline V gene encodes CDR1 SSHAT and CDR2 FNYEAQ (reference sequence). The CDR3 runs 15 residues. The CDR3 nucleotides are TGTGCCAGCAGCTTATCGGGAGTCGAAAACTATGGCTACACCTTC. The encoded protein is CASSLSGVENYGYTF.